One sample yielded the 6 T cell receptor beta chains listed below, sequenced in a study of neurological immune-mediated disorders. Documented time point: longitudinal time-point 1 (baseline). TCRdb fed the 5' RACE reads into MiXCR, producing one record per CDR3 protein. The repertoire holds some 60,000 distinct CDR3 sequences, with about 10% as singletons. The sequencing input was PBMCs. These TCRs come from a male donor with HTLV-1-associated myelopathy (HAM/TSP).

This clonotype was observed at least ten times. The chain employs TRBV5-5 and TRBJ2-2; 9 nucleotides agree with TRBD2. The CDR3 loop spans 16 amino acids. CDR1 SGHKS and CDR2 YYEKEE come from the germline V gene (reference sequence). Losses at the gene ends were 4 bases for V and 5 bases for J; bases not matched to a gene: 9. As DNA, the CDR3 is TGTGCCAGCAGCGCCCCTAGCGGGGATATAACCGGGGAGCTGTTTTTT. Translation: CASSAPSGDITGELFF. The full variable domain, in which reference TRBV5-5 and TRBJ2-2 provide the parts outside the CDR3, is DAGVTQSPTHLIKTRGQQVTLRCSPISGHKSVSWYQQVLGQGPQFIFQYYEKEERGRGNFPDRFSARQFPNYSSELNVNALLLGDSALYLCASSAPSGDITGELFFGEGSRLTVL.

In its sample, this clonotype was seen many times. The rearrangement uses TRBV20-1 and TRBJ1-5; D call uncertain. The CDR3 sequence is 13 residues long. V shed 3 bases and J shed 5 bases, with 11 bases lying between them. Germline CDR1 is DFQATT and CDR2 is SNEGSKA (reference sequence). The chain's CDR3 is CSASETPDQPQHF. CDR3 bases: TGCAGTGCTAGCGAGACCCCTGATCAGCCCCAGCATTTT.

This clonotype was seen at least ten times. The J gene is TRBJ2-7, the V gene TRBV20-1, with unresolved D. The CDR3 runs 14 residues. Trimming shortened V by 0 bases and J by 2 bases, and 11 bases separated the two germline ends. Germline CDR1 reads DFQATT; CDR2 reads SNEGSKA (reference sequence). The DNA for the CDR3 is TGCAGTGCTAGAGAGCCAGTGAAAGCCTACGAGCAGTACTTC. Encoded protein: CSAREPVKAYEQYF.

This clonotype was seen many times. The J gene is TRBJ2-7, the V gene TRBV5-1, with D maybe TRBD1 (7 bases). With 0 bases removed from V and 3 bases from J, the gap between germline ends came to 10 bases. Germline lookup yields CDR1 SGHRS and CDR2 YFSETQ. The CDR3 length is 14 residues. CDR3 residues: CASSLAGGHYEQYF. In DNA, the CDR3 is TGCGCCAGCAGCTTGGCAGGGGGGCACTACGAGCAGTACTTC.

This clonotype was recorded many times. This rearrangement joins TRBV6-2 or TRBV6-3 to TRBJ2-3; a possible D gene is TRBD2 (5 bases). The CDR3 covers 16 residues. The germline gives CDR1 MNHEY, CDR2 SVGEGT. Trimming shortened V by 7 bases and J by 0 bases, and 17 bases separated the two germline ends. CDR3 loop: CASKFSSGGSTDTQYF. In nucleotides, the CDR3 is TGTGCCAGCAAGTTCTCAAGCGGCGGTAGCACAGATACGCAGTATTTT.

This clonotype was recorded at least ten times. The genes are TRBV7-3 and TRBJ2-1; 11 nucleotides align to TRBD1. After removal of 4 bases from V and 12 bases from J, the junction contained 11 bases not matched to a gene. The CDR3 contains 15 residues. Germline CDR1 and CDR2: SGHTA and FQGTGA. The CDR3, as DNA: TGTGCCAGCAGCTCGGACAGGGGGCCGGCAATGATGCAGTTCTTC. Protein product: CASSSDRGPAMMQFF.